This is a list of T cell receptor beta chains from one sample in a study of T cell clones after liver transplantation. TCRdb's table, derived via immunoSEQ multiplex PCR, lists solely in-frame clones and lacks some. The profile shows about 15,000 clones, 82% of them singletons. The source was CD8+ T cells from blood, collected approximately 43 months after liver transplant. The source of these receptors is a human patient who received a liver transplant. Some of the T cells might come from the graft donor. Each CDR3 is given with its conserved first and last residue. Each record gives: V gene, J gene, D gene, clone size, CDR3 DNA, CDR3 protein. The D gene is left open where the match is weak. Clone size is shown for a subset of rows, as once, few, many or a class of expanded clone.

TRBV13,TRBJ1-1,NA,NA,TGTGCCAGCAGCCTGATCCAGGGCACTGAAGCTTTCTTT,CASSLIQGTEAFF
TRBV16,TRBJ2-1,NA,NA,TGTGCCAGCAGCGAAACCTACAATGAGCAGTTCTTC,CASSETYNEQFF
TRBV6-5,TRBJ2-1,NA,NA,TGTGCCAGCAGTTCACGACACTACAATGAGCAGTTCTTC,CASSSRHYNEQFF
TRBV9,TRBJ2-7,NA,medium-sized,TGTGCCAGCAGCGTAGATATCATGTCCGAGCAGTACTTC,CASSVDIMSEQYF
TRBV9,TRBJ2-1,NA,few,TGTGCCAGCAGCGTATATCCTCAGGGCGATGAGCAGTTCTTC,CASSVYPQGDEQFF
TRBV27,TRBJ2-3,TRBD1,NA,TGTGCCAGCGAGGGACAGGGCACAGATACGCAGTATTTT,CASEGQGTDTQYF
TRBV25-1,TRBJ1-1,TRBD1,NA,TGTGCCAGCAGTGGGGGACAGCCGACCATAAACACTGAAGCTTTCTTT,CASSGGQPTINTEAFF
TRBV29-1,TRBJ1-2,TRBD1,NA,TGCAGCACCCAAGGGATGGGACAGGTAGACTATGGCTACACCTTC,CSTQGMGQVDYGYTF
TRBV15,TRBJ2-7,NA,NA,TGTGCCACCAGCAGTCGGACAAATCCCTACGAGCAGTACTTC,CATSSRTNPYEQYF
TRBV6-6,TRBJ1-4,NA,NA,TGTGCCAGCAGTTACCGAACGACAGGCCGACATGAAAAACTGTTTTTT,CASSYRTTGRHEKLFF
TRBV28,TRBJ2-1,NA,NA,TGTGCCAGCAGTTTCGACACCTCCTACAATGAGCAGTTCTTC,CASSFDTSYNEQFF
TRBV5-1,TRBJ2-5,NA,NA,TGCGCCAGCAGCTTGGAAAGCCTTGAGACCCAGTACTTC,CASSLESLETQYF
TRBV28,TRBJ2-1,TRBD2,NA,TGTGCCAGCAGTTTAAGGGGACTACATGAGCAGTTCTTC,CASSLRGLHEQFF
TRBV19,TRBJ1-1,NA,NA,TGTGCCAGTAGTTATGTGGCGAACACTGAAGCTTTCTTT,CASSYVANTEAFF
TRBV28,TRBJ2-1,NA,large,TGTGCCAGCAGTTTGGGTGGGGCTGAGCAGTTCTTC,CASSLGGAEQFF
TRBV19,TRBJ2-3,TRBD1,NA,TGTGCCAGTAGTGTAGAGGGACAGGGCGCAGATACGCAGTATTTT,CASSVEGQGADTQYF
TRBV10-3,TRBJ2-7,NA,NA,TGTGCCATCAGTGGCTTGGACGAGCAGTACTTC,CAISGLDEQYF
TRBV27,TRBJ1-2,NA,few,TGTGCCAGCAGGGACCGCGGAGGGGGCTACACCTTC,CASRDRGGGYTF
TRBV7-2,TRBJ2-1,NA,NA,TGTGCCAGCAGCTCGTCATTGTTCACGAATGAGCAGTTCTTC,CASSSSLFTNEQFF
TRBV7-9,TRBJ2-1,TRBD1,NA,TGTGCCAGCAGCCGGACAGGGAGCTCCTACAATGAGCAGTTCTTC,CASSRTGSSYNEQFF
TRBV2,TRBJ2-7,TRBD2,NA,TGTGCCAGCAGTGAGCGGGGGGGCCTGACCCCATCCCCCTACGAGCAGTACTTC,CASSERGGLTPSPYEQYF
TRBV5-1,TRBJ2-5,NA,NA,TGCGCCAGCAGCGGCGGACATCAGGAGACCCAGTACTTC,CASSGGHQETQYF
TRBV4-2,TRBJ1-3,NA,NA,TGTGCCAGCAGCCAAGATCGGGGCGCTGGAAACACCATATATTTT,CASSQDRGAGNTIYF
TRBV28,TRBJ1-1,TRBD1,few,TGTGCCAGCAGTTACAGGGGAGTGACTGAAGCTTTCTTT,CASSYRGVTEAFF
TRBV5-1,TRBJ2-7,NA,NA,TGCGCCAGCAGTCCGGACACCTCAGCCTACGAGCAGTACTTC,CASSPDTSAYEQYF
TRBV19,TRBJ1-5,TRBD1,NA,TGTGCCAGTAGTATTCAGACAGGGGGCACTCAGCCCCAGCATTTT,CASSIQTGGTQPQHF
TRBV28,TRBJ1-1,NA,NA,TGTGCCAGCTATCTCAGCCTACTAAATTCTGAAGCTTTCTTT,CASYLSLLNSEAFF
TRBV28,TRBJ1-1,NA,few,TGTGCCAGTTCGACAGCCATGAACACTGAAGCTTTCTTT,CASSTAMNTEAFF
TRBV27,TRBJ2-1,NA,NA,TGTGCCAGCAGGCCCACAGGGCCTGCCTACAATGAGCAGTTCTTC,CASRPTGPAYNEQFF
TRBV28,TRBJ2-7,TRBD2,NA,TGTGCCAGCAGTTTTGAGGCCCAGCGGGGTACCTACGAGCAGTACTTC,CASSFEAQRGTYEQYF
TRBV28,TRBJ1-4,NA,NA,TGTGCCAGCAGTTTATCAGGCAGTTACTCAAATGAAAAACTGTTTTTT,CASSLSGSYSNEKLFF
TRBV21-1,TRBJ1-2,NA,few,TGTGCCAGCAGCCCCCGGGAAACCACCTTC,CASSPRETTF
TRBV27,TRBJ2-1,NA,NA,TGTGCCAGCGGTGGGGACGGCACTTACAATGAGCAGTTCTTC,CASGGDGTYNEQFF
TRBV18,TRBJ2-5,NA,NA,TGTGCCAGCTCATTACAGGGAGGAGAGACCCAGTACTTC,CASSLQGGETQYF
TRBV5-1,TRBJ1-4,TRBD1,NA,TGCGCCAGCAGCCCGTACAGGGGAGATGAAAAACTGTTTTTT,CASSPYRGDEKLFF
TRBV27,TRBJ2-1,NA,NA,TGTGCCAGCAGTTACGACCACTACAATGAGCAGTTCTTC,CASSYDHYNEQFF
TRBV4-1,TRBJ2-3,TRBD2,NA,TGCGCCAGCAGCCAAGTGTCGCGGGGGATTAGCACAGATACGCAGTATTTT,CASSQVSRGISTDTQYF
TRBV7-9,TRBJ2-1,NA,NA,TGTGCCAGCAGCGGAAAGGAAATAGCGCCGTACAATGAGCAGTTCTTC,CASSGKEIAPYNEQFF
TRBV4-3,TRBJ1-5,NA,NA,TGCGCCAGCAGCCAAGATCGTGGGGGACATCAGCCCCAGCATTTT,CASSQDRGGHQPQHF
TRBV4-3,TRBJ2-1,NA,NA,TGCGCCAGCAGCCCAGGACACTACACCGGTGAGCAGTTCTTC,CASSPGHYTGEQFF
TRBV2,TRBJ2-3,NA,few,TGTGCCACCCTATGGGCTGCCGATATAAGGGATACGCAGTATTTT,CATLWAADIRDTQYF
TRBV28,TRBJ1-1,NA,NA,TGTGCCAGCAGTTTGACCGACAGGAACACTGAAGCTTTCTTT,CASSLTDRNTEAFF
TRBV30,TRBJ2-7,NA,once,TGTGCCTGGAGTTTAGGCCGGAACTACGAGCAGTACTTC,CAWSLGRNYEQYF
TRBV11-2,TRBJ2-1,NA,once,TGTGCCAGCAGCTTAGTGGGGGGAGGCTCCTACAATGAGCAGTTCTTC,CASSLVGGGSYNEQFF
TRBV27,TRBJ2-1,NA,few,TGTGCCAGCAGTCTCTCAGGTAGGACAGAGCAGTTCTTC,CASSLSGRTEQFF
TRBV5-4,TRBJ2-1,NA,NA,TGTGCCAGCAGCTTGGACTCCTACAATGAGCAGTTCTTC,CASSLDSYNEQFF
TRBV7-4,TRBJ2-1,NA,NA,TGTGCCAGCAGCCCCGGCGTTGGGAATGAGCAGTTCTTC,CASSPGVGNEQFF
TRBV4-1,TRBJ2-7,TRBD1,NA,TGCGCCAGCAGCCACCCCGGACAGGGAAGGGACGAGCAGTACTTC,CASSHPGQGRDEQYF
TRBV25-1,TRBJ2-6,NA,NA,TGTGCCAGCAGTAGCGGTGGACAAAGTCGGGCCAACGTCCTGACTTTC,CASSSGGQSRANVLTF